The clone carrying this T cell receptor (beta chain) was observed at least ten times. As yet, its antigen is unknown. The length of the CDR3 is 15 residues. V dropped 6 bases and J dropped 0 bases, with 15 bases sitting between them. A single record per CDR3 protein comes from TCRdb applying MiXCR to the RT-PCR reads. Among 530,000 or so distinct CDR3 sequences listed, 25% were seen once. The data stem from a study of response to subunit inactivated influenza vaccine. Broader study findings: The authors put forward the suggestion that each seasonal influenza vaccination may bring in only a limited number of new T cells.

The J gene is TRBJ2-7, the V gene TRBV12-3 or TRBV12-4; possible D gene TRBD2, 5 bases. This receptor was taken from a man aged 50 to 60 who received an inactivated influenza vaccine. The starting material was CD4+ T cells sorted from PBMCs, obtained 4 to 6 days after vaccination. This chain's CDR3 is CASSMTRASSYEQYF. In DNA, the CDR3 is TGTGCCAGCAGCATGACGCGGGCCAGCTCCTACGAGCAGTACTTC.